Sequencing of this TCR beta chain was carried out in a study of blood T cell repertoires in COVID-19. As for the study in general: PBMCs, B-cell-depleted T cells, or T cells provided the cDNA or gDNA that made up the material.

The method was immunoSEQ multiplex PCR; TCRdb's version includes in-frame clones alone and lacks a portion of them. The sample lists 20,000 or so clones, more than 70% occurring once. Two negative PCRs, clearance, or symptom resolution had been documented for recovered Cohort 3 donors. Material for sequencing was PBMCs or T cells enriched from blood (not recorded which). This TCR was recovered from a woman in her twenties or thirties who had recovered from COVID-19.

CDR3 in amino acids: CASSLSRGGQLITGELFF. The DNA of the CDR3 is TGCGCCAGCAGCTTGTCGCGGGGGGGCCAACTAATTACCGGGGAGCTGTTTTTT. This chain links TRBV5-1 with TRBJ2-2, with 9 bases identical to TRBD2. This CDR3 spans 18 amino acids. CDR1 is SGHRS and CDR2 is YFSETQ in the germline V gene. Trimming cost V 1 base and J 5 bases; bases outside gene matches: 12.